Presented here are 32 T cell receptor beta chains from one specimen sequenced in a study of identifying expanded T cells in peripheral blood. Generated by immunoSEQ multiplex PCR, the TCRdb table keeps only in-frame clones and is missing some. The data show about 97,000 clones, approximately 90% seen once. The sample taken for sequencing was blood. These receptors were collected from a person aged 18 to 70 in good health.

Remarks on this clone: A read error may produce the germline difference seen at one junction end. This chain links TRBV15 with TRBJ1-2; no definite D call. This CDR3 has 12 residues. Germline loops: CDR1 LNHNV, CDR2 YYDKDF (reference sequence). The CDR3 spells CATSRDRTNCAF. DNA for the CDR3: TGTGCCACCAGCAGAGATAGGACCAATTGCGCCTTC.

This chain links TRBV6-5 with TRBJ1-2, with D tentatively TRBD1 (5 bases). V lost 2 bases to trimming and J lost 5 bases, with 9 bases between them. The CDR3 spans 13 residues. The V gene's germline CDR1 is MNHEY and CDR2 SVGAGI. The DNA for the CDR3 is TGTGCCAGCAGTTACGACAGTGCTTATGGCTACACCTTC. Its translation is CASSYDSAYGYTF.

The chain employs TRBV2 and TRBJ2-5; TRBD2 might be the D (7 bases). The CDR3 runs 13 residues. Germline V CDR1 and CDR2: SNHLY, FYNNEI. V was pared by 8 bases and J by 7 bases, with 17 bases between. CDR3 sequence reads: CASCGGTERTQYF. As DNA, the CDR3 is TGTGCCAGCTGCGGGGGCACGGAAAGGACCCAGTACTTC.

The V and J genes are TRBV12-5 and TRBJ1-1, with a possible D match to TRBD1 (6 bases). CDR3 size: 15 residues. CDR1 is LGHNT, CDR2 FRNRAP, per germline. Trimming removed 5 bases from V and 5 bases from J, with 18 bases in between. The CDR3 nucleotides are TGTGCTAGTGGTCCCAAAGGCCCAAGGGGGACTGAAGCTTTCTTT. It encodes CASGPKGPRGTEAFF.

The rearrangement uses TRBV5-8 and TRBJ1-2, with D perhaps matching TRBD1 (5 bases). From germline, CDR1 is SGHTS and CDR2 YDEGEE. V was clipped by 4 bases and J by 8 bases, with 21 bases between them. There are 15 residues in the CDR3. CDR3 in DNA: TGTGCCAGCAGCCTCCTCCTCGGGGGACCCAGCGGCTACACCTTC. This sequence encodes CASSLLLGGPSGYTF.

The V and J genes are TRBV7-2 and TRBJ2-3; TRBD1 matches at 7 bases. Trimming cost V 5 bases and J 3 bases; bases outside gene matches: 2. The CDR3 sequence is 13 residues long. From germline, CDR1 is SGHTA and CDR2 FQGNSA. CDR3 residues: CASSPGGTDTQYF. CDR3 coding DNA: TGTGCCAGCAGCCCAGGGGGTACAGATACGCAGTATTTT.

This chain links TRBV5-4 with TRBJ2-1; 15 nucleotides align to TRBD2. The ends lost 4 bases at V and 7 bases at J; junction bases unmatched: 9. The CDR3 totals 17 residues. From germline, CDR1 is SGHNT and CDR2 YYREEE (reference sequence). The CDR3 sequence is CASSRGLAGGPSNEQFF. As DNA, the CDR3 is TGTGCCAGCAGCCGGGGACTAGCGGGGGGCCCGTCTAATGAGCAGTTCTTC.

The CDR3 loop reads CASSYLAGVTEDEQYF. The CDR3 bases are TGTGCCAGCAGTTACTTGGCGGGGGTTACCGAGGACGAGCAGTACTTC. V and J are TRBV6-6 and TRBJ2-7; 7 bases align to TRBD2. Germline trimming cut 1 base from V and 5 bases from J; bases unmatched to any gene: 11. Germline values: CDR1 MNHNY, CDR2 SVGAGI (reference sequence). This CDR3 spans 16 amino acids.

The chain combines TRBV2 with TRBJ1-2; TRBD1 agrees at 10 bases. Germline V gene lookup returns CDR1 SNHLY and CDR2 FYNNEI. The J segment lost 5 bases and the V segment lost 3 bases, leaving 3 bases of the junction unmatched. This CDR3 contains 14 residues. In DNA, the CDR3 is TGTGCCAGCAGTGACCGGACAGGGGGATATGGCTACACCTTC. Residues: CASSDRTGGYGYTF. Together with reference TRBV2 and TRBJ1-2, the CDR3 gives the full variable domain: EPEVTQTPSHQVTQMGQEVILRCVPISNHLYFYWYRQILGQKVEFLVSFYNNEISEKSEIFDDQFSVERPDGSNFTLKIRSTKLEDSAMYFCASSDRTGGYGYTFGSGTRLTVV.

This rearrangement joins TRBV6-5 to TRBJ1-3, with D possibly TRBD1 on 6 matching bases. V lost 6 bases and J 4 bases, leaving 16 bases between the germline ends. The CDR3 loop spans 15 amino acids. Germline V gene lookup returns CDR1 MNHEY and CDR2 SVGAGI. The CDR3 loop reads CASRPDRTLGNTIYF. Here the CDR3 DNA reads TGTGCCAGCAGACCAGACAGGACGCTGGGAAACACCATATATTTT.

The gene calls are TRBV4-3 and TRBJ2-1; TRBD2 matches at 7 bases. V lost 0 bases, J lost 4 bases, and 6 bases stayed unmatched. This CDR3 is built from 16 residues. CDR1 is LGHNA, CDR2 YSLEER, per germline. The CDR3 is CASSQEPAGSYNEQFF. CDR3 coding DNA: TGCGCCAGCAGCCAAGAACCAGCGGGGAGTTACAATGAGCAGTTCTTC.

This chain links TRBV30 with TRBJ2-3; the match to TRBD1 covers 9 bases. The V gene's germline CDR1 is GTSNPN and CDR2 SVGIG (reference sequence). CDR3 size: 16 residues. J was trimmed by 5 bases and V by 0 bases; bases with no gene match: 9. The DNA for the CDR3 is TGTGCCTGGAGTGTCCATCCGGGACAGGGAGTAGATACGCAGTATTTT. The encoded protein is CAWSVHPGQGVDTQYF.

This chain uses TRBV18 with TRBJ1-6, with 7 bases fitting TRBD1. CDR3 length equals 16 residues. CDR1 KGHSH and CDR2 LQKENI come from the germline V gene. V lost 3 bases to trimming and J lost 9 bases; unmatched junction nucleotides: 11. The CDR3 bases are TGTGCCAGCTCACCGCAGAGTCCAGAGGGGGCTTCACCCCTCCACTTT. Its translation is CASSPQSPEGASPLHF.

This chain connects TRBV6-5 to TRBJ2-7; perhaps TRBD1 as D (6 bases). CDR3 length equals 13 residues. Germline lookup yields CDR1 MNHEY and CDR2 SVGAGI. CDR3 residues: CRFTGFGPYEQYF. CDR3 sequence (DNA): TGTCGCTTTACAGGGTTCGGGCCCTACGAGCAGTACTTC.

This clone was seen at least ten times. The chain links TRBV7-9 to TRBJ2-7; 10 nucleotides align to TRBD2. Germline CDR1 reads SEHNR; CDR2 reads FQNEAQ (reference sequence). This CDR3 is 16 amino acids long. After removal of 5 bases from V and 1 base from J, the junction contained 8 bases not matched to a gene. This CDR3 reads CASSPEGTSVSYEQYF. In DNA form, the CDR3 reads TGTGCCAGCAGCCCCGAAGGGACTAGCGTTTCCTACGAGCAGTACTTC.

The chain uses TRBV7-2 and TRBJ1-6; D remains ambiguous. Germline loops: CDR1 SGHTA, CDR2 FQGNSA. The CDR3 has 16 residues. V lost 5 bases to trimming and J lost 0 bases, with 11 bases between them. The CDR3, as DNA: TGTGCCAGCAGCCTCACCCCAAGCTCCTATAATTCACCCCTCCACTTT. Translation: CASSLTPSSYNSPLHF.

The chain couples TRBV5-1 to TRBJ2-7; D is possibly TRBD1 (5 bases). The germline gives CDR1 SGHRS, CDR2 YFSETQ. With 4 bases removed from V and 5 bases from J, the gap between germline ends came to 19 bases. The CDR3 is 15 amino acids. This CDR3 reads CASSPREGVFHEQYF. The CDR3 nucleotides are TGCGCCAGCAGCCCCAGGGAAGGGGTTTTCCACGAGCAGTACTTC.

The chain combines TRBV11-2 with TRBJ2-2; D call uncertain. The CDR3 has 15 amino acids. Between the trimmed V and J ends, which lost 3 bases and 1 base, there was a span of 9 bases. Looked up from germline, CDR1 is SGHAT and CDR2 is FQNNGV. The CDR3 DNA sequence: TGTGCCAGCAGCTTTAGGACCGTGAACACCGGGGAGCTGTTTTTT. Translating gives CASSFRTVNTGELFF.

The chain is built from TRBV6-6 and TRBJ2-7; D is perhaps TRBD1 or TRBD2 (6 bases each). In germline, CDR1 is MNHNY, CDR2 SVGAGI (reference sequence). This CDR3 is built from 16 residues. Trimming took off 4 bases at V and 1 base at J, with 17 bases between the two ends. In DNA form, the CDR3 reads TGTGCCAGCAGTTCGTCTGGGGGGCTAAAATCCTACGAGCAGTACTTC. Amino acids: CASSSSGGLKSYEQYF.

Regarding this clone: At one end the junction does not follow the germline gene, possibly because of a read error. Other DNA variants within this sample encode the same CDR3. The rearrangement links TRBV28 to TRBJ2-7, with D hard to call. There are 12 residues in the CDR3. CDR1 MDHEN and CDR2 SYDVKM come from the germline V gene. The CDR3 DNA is TGTGCCAGCAGTTTCAACCTGGCTGGGGTCGACTTC. Translation: CASSFNLAGVDF.

The chain links TRBV19 to TRBJ2-3; D not certain. The V gene's germline CDR1 is LNHDA and CDR2 SQIVND (reference sequence). The CDR3 extends over 13 amino acids. V lost 5 bases to trimming and J lost 0 bases, with 6 bases between them. CDR3: CASSGESTDTQYF. DNA of the CDR3: TGTGCCAGTAGTGGGGAAAGCACAGATACGCAGTATTTT.

This rearrangement joins TRBV4-2 to TRBJ1-2, with 8 nucleotides matching TRBD1. Germline CDR1 and CDR2: LGHNA and YNFKEQ. The CDR3 spans 16 residues. V lost 0 bases to trimming and J lost 6 bases; unmatched junction nucleotides: 9. The CDR3 DNA reads as TGTGCCAGCAGCCAAGAGGTCAGGACAGGGAGGCATGGCTACACCTTC. Translated, it gives CASSQEVRTGRHGYTF.

V gene TRBV7-2 combines with J gene TRBJ2-1; no firm D call. Germline CDR1 and CDR2: SGHTA and FQGNSA. This CDR3 is 14 amino acids long. V gave up 5 bases and J gave up 0 bases, with 8 bases separating them. CDR3 protein: CASSRDHSYNEQFF. The CDR3 DNA follows: TGTGCCAGCAGCCGTGATCACTCCTACAATGAGCAGTTCTTC.

J is TRBJ1-2 and V is TRBV6-1, with TRBD1 identical over 8 bases. Losses at the gene ends were 0 bases for V and 7 bases for J; bases not matched to a gene: 7. The CDR3 contains 15 residues. Per the germline V gene, CDR1 is MNHNS and CDR2 is SASEGT. CDR3 sequence: CASSEAGTGVSGYTF. The CDR3 DNA is TGTGCCAGCAGTGAAGCAGGGACAGGCGTGAGTGGCTACACCTTC.

The chain combines TRBV27 with TRBJ2-5, with D possibly TRBD2 on 5 matching bases. CDR3 size: 15 residues. The V gene lost 2 bases and the J gene lost 5 bases, with 15 bases spanning the gap. From germline, CDR1 is MNHEY and CDR2 SMNVEV (reference sequence). CDR3 amino acids: CASSLVGGRPETQYF. The DNA of the CDR3 is TGTGCCAGCAGTTTAGTTGGAGGCCGCCCCGAGACCCAGTACTTC.

A single count supports this clone. The V and J genes are TRBV7-2 and TRBJ1-3; 8 bases line up with TRBD1. Germline V gene sequence: CDR1 SGHTA, CDR2 FQGNSA. CDR3 length: 13 amino acids. V lost 9 bases to trimming and J lost 2 bases; unmatched junction nucleotides: 3. CDR3: CASSGGTGNTIYF. CDR3 DNA sequence: TGTGCCAGTTCAGGGGGCACTGGAAACACCATATATTTT.

CDR3 protein: CASSSGQGGTEAFF. DNA of the CDR3: TGCGCCAGCAGCTCCGGACAGGGGGGCACTGAAGCTTTCTTT. The chain links TRBV5-1 to TRBJ1-1, with TRBD1 identical over 10 bases. V gave up 3 bases and J gave up 4 bases; unmatched junction bases: 3. This CDR3 region has 14 residues. The germline gives CDR1 SGHRS, CDR2 YFSETQ. Together with reference TRBV5-1 and TRBJ1-1, the CDR3 gives the full variable domain: KAGVTQTPRYLIKTRGQQVTLSCSPISGHRSVSWYQQTPGQGLQFLFEYFSETQRNKGNFPGRFSGRQFSNSRSEMNVSTLELGDSALYLCASSSGQGGTEAFFGQGTRLTVV.

The rearrangement links TRBV6-5 to TRBJ2-1, with a possible D match to TRBD1 (5 bases). Trimming took 0 bases from V and 3 from J, leaving 12 bases between them. This CDR3 contains 16 residues. The V gene's germline CDR1 is MNHEY and CDR2 SVGAGI. CDR3 in amino acids: CASSYSLGQGYNEQFF. The CDR3 coding sequence is TGTGCCAGCAGTTACTCCTTGGGTCAGGGCTACAATGAGCAGTTCTTC.

This clone appeared a few times. J is TRBJ2-3 and V is TRBV4-1; tentative D call: TRBD2 (5 bases). This CDR3 region has 14 residues. Germline assignment: CDR1 MGHRA and CDR2 YSYEKL. V gave up 9 bases and J gave up 4 bases, with 17 bases separating them. CDR3 nucleotides: TGCGCCAGTGCGACTACCGTTGACGCAGATACGCAGTATTTT. It is translated as CASATTVDADTQYF.

This chain uses TRBV6-5 with TRBJ2-7; D gene unclear. The CDR3 is 15 residues long. V lost 0 bases to trimming and J lost 3 bases, with 12 bases between them. CDR1 is MNHEY and CDR2 is SVGAGI in the germline V gene. This chain's CDR3 is CASSYSVTEDYEQYF. CDR3 bases: TGTGCCAGCAGTTACTCGGTCACTGAGGACTACGAGCAGTACTTC.

This chain uses TRBV5-1 with TRBJ2-2; D not resolved. Germline-derived CDR1 and CDR2 are SGHRS and YFSETQ. The V gene lost 0 bases and the J gene lost 8 bases, with 5 bases spanning the gap. This CDR3 has 12 residues. The CDR3, as DNA: TGCGCCAGCAGCTTGGATCGGGGGGAGCTGTTTTTT. It translates to CASSLDRGELFF.

This clone has only one observation. The V gene is TRBV7-9, the J gene TRBJ2-2, with D perhaps TRBD1 (5 bases). The germline V gene encodes CDR1 SEHNR and CDR2 FQNEAQ (reference sequence). Trimming took 2 bases from V and 3 from J, leaving 13 bases between them. The CDR3 is 16 amino acids. CDR3 sequence (DNA): TGTGCCAGCAGCTTAAAAGGCAGGGCCTACACCGGGGAGCTGTTTTTT. As protein: CASSLKGRAYTGELFF.